This is a list of T cell receptor beta chains from one sample in a study of blood T cell repertoires in COVID-19. Sequenced by immunoSEQ multiplex PCR; TCRdb stores in-frame clones only, minus some. Of about 270,000 clones listed, about nine tenths are singletons. Material for sequencing was PBMCs or T cells enriched from blood (not recorded which). The receptors derive from a woman aged 18-29 years who had recovered from COVID-19. The CDR3 runs from the conserved cysteine through the conserved F or W. Each record gives: clone size, V gene, J gene, D gene, CDR3 protein, CDR3 DNA. A D gene is named only where the DNA matches it firmly. Clone size is given for some rows only: seen once, a few or many times, or a class if the clone is expanded.

few	TRBV4-1	TRBJ1-2	NA	CASSQDRDLYGYTF	TGCGCCAGCAGCCAAGACAGGGATCTCTATGGCTACACCTTC
NA	TRBV18	TRBJ1-1	TRBD1	CASSPDRVTEAFF	TGTGCCAGCTCACCGGACAGGGTGACTGAAGCTTTCTTT
once	TRBV5-5	TRBJ1-2	TRBD1	CASSRHARDRGDYGYTF	TGTGCCAGCAGCAGACACGCCCGGGACAGGGGGGACTATGGCTACACCTTC
NA	TRBV3-1/TRBV3-2	TRBJ2-7	TRBD2	CASSHLAGATYEQYF	TGTGCCAGCAGCCACCTAGCGGGTGCTACCTACGAGCAGTACTTC
few	TRBV11-2	TRBJ2-6	NA	CASSQNRAGANVLTF	TGTGCCAGCAGCCAAAACAGGGCTGGGGCCAACGTCCTGACTTTC
few	TRBV4-2	TRBJ1-2	NA	CASSQDRNGYGYTF	TGTGCCAGCAGCCAAGACAGGAACGGCTATGGCTACACCTTC
NA	TRBV7-2	TRBJ2-7	TRBD2	CASSFKTSGGPLSYEQYF	TGTGCCAGCAGCTTCAAGACTAGCGGGGGGCCTCTTTCCTACGAGCAGTACTTC
NA	TRBV11-3	TRBJ1-6	NA	CASSPFRGNSPLHF	TGTGCCAGCAGCCCCTTTCGGGGAAATTCACCCCTCCACTTT
NA	TRBV7-2	TRBJ1-1	NA	CASSSDSGTEAFF	TGTGCCAGCAGCTCCGACTCCGGCACTGAAGCTTTCTTT
NA	TRBV10-1	TRBJ2-1	TRBD1	CASIGDRGINEQFF	TGCGCCAGCATTGGGGACAGGGGTATTAATGAGCAGTTCTTC
NA	TRBV2	TRBJ1-2	NA	CASSERTGPYGYTF	TGTGCCAGCAGTGAACGTACAGGGCCCTATGGCTACACCTTC
NA	TRBV29-1	TRBJ2-1	TRBD2	CSVGERLAFPYNEQFF	TGCAGCGTTGGAGAGAGACTAGCGTTTCCCTACAATGAGCAGTTCTTC
NA	TRBV29-1	TRBJ2-1	TRBD2	CSVLTSGRVGEQFF	TGCAGCGTCCTTACTAGCGGGAGAGTTGGTGAGCAGTTCTTC
NA	TRBV24-1	TRBJ1-2	TRBD1	CATSDLVQGTGNYGYTF	TGTGCCACCAGTGATTTGGTTCAAGGGACAGGGAACTATGGCTACACCTTC
NA	TRBV27	TRBJ1-2	NA	CASSLTARSGYTF	TGTGCCAGCAGTCTCACTGCCCGAAGCGGCTACACCTTC
NA	TRBV28	TRBJ1-4	TRBD1	CASSPTGVREKLFF	TGTGCCAGCAGTCCGACAGGGGTTAGGGAAAAACTGTTTTTT
NA	TRBV4-1	TRBJ2-3	TRBD2	CASSQVPSGGSTDTQYF	TGCGCCAGCAGCCAAGTTCCCAGCGGGGGGTCCACAGATACGCAGTATTTT
few	TRBV10-1	TRBJ2-3	NA	CASSENHGGPTDTQYF	TGCGCCAGCAGTGAGAATCACGGGGGGCCCACAGATACGCAGTATTTT
NA	TRBV5-4	TRBJ2-7	NA	CASSLVAGSSYEQYF	TGTGCCAGCAGCTTGGTTGCCGGTAGCTCCTACGAGCAGTACTTC
once	TRBV5-5	TRBJ1-2	TRBD1	CASSLNRGLHYGYTF	TGTGCCAGCAGCCTGAACAGGGGGCTTCACTATGGCTACACCTTC
NA	TRBV24-1	TRBJ2-5	TRBD1	CAAYHLDRGYSQETQYF	TGTGCCGCATACCATTTGGACAGGGGGTATAGCCAAGAGACCCAGTACTTC
NA	TRBV2	TRBJ1-2	TRBD1	CASSPDRGYGYGYTF	TGTGCCAGCAGTCCGGACAGGGGGTATGGCTATGGCTACACCTTC
NA	TRBV5-5	TRBJ1-1	NA	CASSFLDMNTEAFF	TGTGCCAGCAGCTTCTTAGACATGAACACTGAAGCTTTCTTT
NA	TRBV6-6	TRBJ1-5	TRBD1	CASSLHPGQGAGSNQPQHF	TGTGCCAGCAGTCTTCACCCGGGACAGGGGGCCGGGAGCAATCAGCCCCAGCATTTT
NA	TRBV2	TRBJ2-3	NA	CATTNTDTQYF	TGTGCCACTACCAACACAGATACGCAGTATTTT
NA	TRBV18	TRBJ1-2	TRBD1	CASSPRTGDYYGYTF	TGTGCCAGCTCGCCGAGGACAGGGGATTACTATGGCTACACCTTC
NA	TRBV28	TRBJ1-6	TRBD1	CARNRQGQSPLHF	TGTGCCAGAAACCGACAGGGGCAGTCACCCCTCCACTTT
NA	TRBV10-2	TRBJ2-2	TRBD2	CASSDLAETNTGELFF	TGCGCCAGCAGTGATCTAGCGGAGACGAACACCGGGGAGCTGTTTTTT
NA	TRBV11-3	TRBJ1-2	NA	CASSLLSPTGPSNYGYTF	TGTGCCAGCAGCTTATTATCCCCTACAGGTCCGAGCAACTATGGCTACACCTTC
NA	TRBV2	TRBJ1-6	TRBD1	CASRAGTGGFNSPLHF	TGTGCCAGCAGAGCCGGGACAGGGGGCTTCAATTCACCCCTCCACTTT
NA	TRBV27	TRBJ2-3	NA	CASSPVGATDTQYF	TGTGCCAGCAGTCCGGTTGGGGCCACAGATACGCAGTATTTT
NA	TRBV6-2/TRBV6-3	TRBJ2-3	TRBD2	CAGSLTGGGPSTDTQYF	TGTGCCGGCAGCCTGACTGGCGGGGGGCCAAGCACAGATACGCAGTATTTT
NA	TRBV11-3	TRBJ2-3	TRBD2	CASSNPTRLAGFTDTQYF	TGTGCCAGCAGCAACCCTACCAGACTAGCGGGTTTCACAGATACGCAGTATTTT
NA	TRBV27	TRBJ1-5	TRBD1	CASSALDRLYSNQPQHF	TGTGCCAGCAGTGCCCTGGACAGGCTTTATAGCAATCAGCCCCAGCATTTT
NA	TRBV6-5	TRBJ2-1	NA	CASSSPLGGNEQFF	TGTGCCAGCAGCTCCCCACTCGGAGGTAATGAGCAGTTCTTC
NA	TRBV28	TRBJ1-2	TRBD1	CAIPGTGRNYGYTF	TGTGCCATTCCCGGGACAGGGAGGAACTATGGCTACACCTTC
NA	TRBV19	TRBJ1-4	NA	CASSANRATNEKLFF	TGTGCCAGTAGTGCAAACAGAGCAACTAATGAAAAACTGTTTTTT
many	TRBV5-1	TRBJ1-6	TRBD1	CASRPGTGDSPLHF	TGCGCCAGCAGACCCGGGACAGGGGACTCACCCCTCCACTTT
NA	TRBV7-6	TRBJ2-2	TRBD1	CASSFRMGQGSPGELFF	TGTGCCAGCAGCTTCAGGATGGGACAGGGGAGTCCCGGGGAGCTGTTTTTT
NA	TRBV4-1	TRBJ2-7	NA	CASSQVYVPTASSYEQYF	TGCGCCAGCAGCCAAGTTTACGTCCCCACCGCGAGCTCCTACGAGCAGTACTTC
NA	TRBV2	TRBJ2-3	NA	CAGRGGLGTDTQYF	TGTGCCGGACGAGGAGGGCTTGGGACAGATACGCAGTATTTT
NA	TRBV28	TRBJ2-5	NA	CASRGARGFQETQYF	TGTGCCAGCCGTGGGGCTAGGGGCTTTCAAGAGACCCAGTACTTC
NA	TRBV12-3/TRBV12-4	TRBJ2-2	NA	CASSFRSGELFF	TGTGCCAGCAGTTTTCGGTCCGGGGAGCTGTTTTTT
NA	TRBV27	TRBJ1-2	TRBD1	CASSFGAGGKLWGYTF	TGTGCCAGCAGTTTCGGGGCAGGGGGTAAATTGTGGGGCTACACCTTC
NA	TRBV18	TRBJ2-1	TRBD2	CASSPGLANYNEQFF	TGTGCCAGCTCACCCGGACTAGCGAACTACAATGAGCAGTTCTTC
NA	TRBV7-9	TRBJ1-2	NA	CASSLVAGPRLHGYTF	TGTGCCAGCAGCTTAGTGGCAGGGCCTAGGCTCCATGGCTACACCTTC
NA	TRBV28	TRBJ2-7	TRBD2	CASSYGGAGYSYEQYF	TGTGCCAGCAGCTATGGGGGAGCGGGGTACTCCTACGAGCAGTACTTC
NA	TRBV5-4	TRBJ2-7	TRBD2	CASSMGLAGGEQYF	TGTGCCAGCAGCATGGGACTAGCGGGAGGTGAGCAGTACTTC
NA	TRBV6-4	TRBJ1-1	TRBD1	CASSDRTGTGTAFF	TGTGCCAGCAGCGACCGGACAGGGACCGGAACAGCTTTCTTT